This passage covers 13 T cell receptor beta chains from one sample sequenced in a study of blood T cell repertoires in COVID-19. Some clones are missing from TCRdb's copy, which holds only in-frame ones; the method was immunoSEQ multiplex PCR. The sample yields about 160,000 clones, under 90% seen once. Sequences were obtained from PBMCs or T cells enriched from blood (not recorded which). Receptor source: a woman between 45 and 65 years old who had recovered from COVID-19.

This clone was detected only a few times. DNA of the CDR3: TGCGCCAGCATAGGTCTAGCGGGAGGCAATGAGCAGTTCTTC. Its protein product is CASIGLAGGNEQFF. This chain connects TRBV5-1 to TRBJ2-1; 11 bases match TRBD2. V was pared by 6 bases and J by 6 bases, with 5 bases of the junction left unmatched. Germline V CDR1 and CDR2: SGHRS, YFSETQ. The length of the CDR3 is 14 residues. The full variable domain, with the rest looked up from reference TRBV5-1 and TRBJ2-1, is KAGVTQTPRYLIKTRGQQVTLSCSPISGHRSVSWYQQTPGQGLQFLFEYFSETQRNKGNFPGRFSGRQFSNSRSEMNVSTLELGDSALYLCASIGLAGGNEQFFGPGTRLTVL.

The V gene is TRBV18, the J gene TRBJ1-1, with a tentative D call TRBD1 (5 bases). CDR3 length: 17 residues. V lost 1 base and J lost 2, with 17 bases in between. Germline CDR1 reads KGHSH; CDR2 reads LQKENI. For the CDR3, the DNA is TGTGCCAGCTCACCACAAAGGGAGTTGGGACTTAACACTGAAGCTTTCTTT. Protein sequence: CASSPQRELGLNTEAFF. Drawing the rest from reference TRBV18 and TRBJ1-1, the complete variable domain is NAGVMQNPRHLVRRRGQEARLRCSPMKGHSHVYWYRQLPEEGLKFMVYLQKENIIDESGMPKERFSAEFPKEGPSILRIQQVVRGDSAAYFCASSPQRELGLNTEAFFGQGTRLTVV.

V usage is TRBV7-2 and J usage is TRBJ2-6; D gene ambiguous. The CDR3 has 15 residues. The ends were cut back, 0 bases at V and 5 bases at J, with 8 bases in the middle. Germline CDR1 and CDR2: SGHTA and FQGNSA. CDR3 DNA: TGTGCCAGCAGCTTAGCGCCTGGCTGGGCCAACGTCCTGACTTTC. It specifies CASSLAPGWANVLTF.

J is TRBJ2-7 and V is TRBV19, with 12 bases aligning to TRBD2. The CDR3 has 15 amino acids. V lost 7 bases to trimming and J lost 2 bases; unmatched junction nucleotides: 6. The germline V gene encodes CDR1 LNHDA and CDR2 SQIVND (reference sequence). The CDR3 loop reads CASTPTSGGTYEQYF. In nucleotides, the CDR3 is TGTGCCAGTACCCCGACTAGCGGGGGAACCTACGAGCAGTACTTC.

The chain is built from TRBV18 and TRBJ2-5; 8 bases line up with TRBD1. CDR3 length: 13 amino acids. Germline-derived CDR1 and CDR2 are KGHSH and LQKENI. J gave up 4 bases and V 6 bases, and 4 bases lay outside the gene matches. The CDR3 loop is CASSLQGGETQYF. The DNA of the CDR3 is TGTGCCAGCTCGTTACAGGGGGGAGAGACCCAGTACTTC. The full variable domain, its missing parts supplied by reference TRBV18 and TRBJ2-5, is NAGVMQNPRHLVRRRGQEARLRCSPMKGHSHVYWYRQLPEEGLKFMVYLQKENIIDESGMPKERFSAEFPKEGPSILRIQQVVRGDSAAYFCASSLQGGETQYFGPGTRLLVL.

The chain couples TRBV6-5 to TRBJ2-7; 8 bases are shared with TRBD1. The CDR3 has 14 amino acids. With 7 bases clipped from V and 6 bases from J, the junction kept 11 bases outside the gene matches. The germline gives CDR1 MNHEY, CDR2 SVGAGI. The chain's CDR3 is CASTSGTGTVEQYF. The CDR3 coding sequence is TGTGCCAGCACCTCCGGGACAGGAACTGTCGAGCAGTACTTC.

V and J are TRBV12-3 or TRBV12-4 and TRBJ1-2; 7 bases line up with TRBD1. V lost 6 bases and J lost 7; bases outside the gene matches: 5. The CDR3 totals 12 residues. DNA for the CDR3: TGTGCCAGCAGAAGGACAGGTGTTGGCTACACCTTC. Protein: CASRRTGVGYTF.

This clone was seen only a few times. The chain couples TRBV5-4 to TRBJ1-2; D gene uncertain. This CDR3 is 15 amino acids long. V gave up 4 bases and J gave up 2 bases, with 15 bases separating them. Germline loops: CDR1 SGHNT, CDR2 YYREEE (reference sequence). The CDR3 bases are TGTGCCAGCAGCGCAGGCCCCATCGACAACTATGGCTACACCTTC. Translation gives CASSAGPIDNYGYTF.

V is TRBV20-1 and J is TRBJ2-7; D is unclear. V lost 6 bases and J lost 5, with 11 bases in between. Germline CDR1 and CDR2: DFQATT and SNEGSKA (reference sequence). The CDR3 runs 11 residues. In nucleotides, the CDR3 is TGCAGTGCCCTTAGCCGCCACGAGCAGTACTTC. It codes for CSALSRHEQYF.

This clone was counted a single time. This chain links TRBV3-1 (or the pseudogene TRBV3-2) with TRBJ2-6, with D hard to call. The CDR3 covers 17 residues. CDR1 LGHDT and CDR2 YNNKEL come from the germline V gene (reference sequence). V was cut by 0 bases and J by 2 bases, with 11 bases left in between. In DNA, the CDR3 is TGTGCCAGCAGCCAAGATAGGAGCAACCCTGGGGCCAACGTCCTGACTTTC. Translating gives CASSQDRSNPGANVLTF.

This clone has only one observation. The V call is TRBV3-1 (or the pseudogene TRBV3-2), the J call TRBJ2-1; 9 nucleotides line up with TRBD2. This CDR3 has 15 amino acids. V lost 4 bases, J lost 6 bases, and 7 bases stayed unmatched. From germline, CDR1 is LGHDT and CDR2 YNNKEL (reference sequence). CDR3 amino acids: CASSPLGTSINEQFF. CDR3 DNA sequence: TGTGCCAGCAGCCCCTTAGGGACTAGCATCAATGAGCAGTTCTTC.

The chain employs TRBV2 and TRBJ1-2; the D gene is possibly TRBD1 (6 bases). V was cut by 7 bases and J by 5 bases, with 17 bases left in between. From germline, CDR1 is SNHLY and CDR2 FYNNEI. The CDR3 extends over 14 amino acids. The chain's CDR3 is CASTPTGYEYGYTF. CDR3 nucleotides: TGTGCCAGCACCCCTACAGGGTATGAGTATGGCTACACCTTC.

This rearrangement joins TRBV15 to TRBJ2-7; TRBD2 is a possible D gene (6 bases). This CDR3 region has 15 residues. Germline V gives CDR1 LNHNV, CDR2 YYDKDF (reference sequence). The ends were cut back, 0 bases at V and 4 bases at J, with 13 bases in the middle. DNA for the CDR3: TGTGCCACCAGCAGAGATAGTGGGCTAGCGTACGAGCAGTACTTC. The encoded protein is CATSRDSGLAYEQYF.